This is a list of T cell receptor beta chains from one sample in a study of T cell repertoires in cytomegalovirus infection. The antigens these receptors bind are not known. TCRdb re-called the reads through MiXCR, storing one row per CDR3 protein. The sample holds 900,000 to 950,000 distinct CDR3 sequences, under 40% seen once. The sample in question was cultured CD8+ T cells from PBMCs, obtained from culture after CMV antigen stimulation. These receptors were taken from a human donor in good health (CMV status not recorded). Some clones in this sample may be carry-over from other donors' samples. The CDR3 runs from the conserved cysteine through the conserved F or W. The order of the fields is clone size, J gene, D gene, V gene, CDR3 protein, CDR3 DNA. The D gene is left open where the match is weak. Clone sizes are given selectively: once, few, many, or a class where the clone is expanded.

>many|TRBJ2-1|-|TRBV28
CASRDRGQFF
TGTGCCAGCAGAGATCGGGGGCAGTTCTTC
>few|TRBJ1-1|-|TRBV27
CASSLKKDGEAFF
TGTGCCAGCAGTTTAAAAAAGGACGGTGAAGCTTTCTTT
>few|TRBJ2-1|-|TRBV6-2/TRBV6-3
CASRLLRYNEQFF
TGTGCCAGCAGATTACTAAGGTACAATGAGCAGTTCTTC
>-|TRBJ1-1|-|TRBV12-3/TRBV12-4
CASSPPRRPGAEVDTEAFF
TGTGCCAGCAGTCCCCCACGACGGCCAGGGGCCGAGGTGGACACTGAAGCTTTCTTT
>few|TRBJ1-1|-|TRBV4-1
CASSLIRVTEAFF
TGCGCCAGCAGCCTAATCAGGGTTACTGAAGCTTTCTTT
>-|TRBJ2-7|TRBD1|TRBV7-6
CASSLDRAEDEQYF
TGTGCCAGCAGCTTGGACAGGGCGGAAGACGAGCAGTACTTC
>many|TRBJ2-1|-|TRBV6-5
CASIVGQVRSYNEQFF
TGTGCCAGCATCGTAGGGCAGGTCCGATCCTACAATGAGCAGTTCTTC
>many|TRBJ1-1|-|TRBV7-9
CASSQSNTEAFF
TGTGCCAGCAGCCAATCGAACACTGAAGCTTTCTTT
>-|TRBJ1-6|TRBD1|TRBV7-2
CASSPPGQGSGYNSPLHF
TGTGCCAGCAGCCCACCGGGACAGGGCTCCGGCTATAATTCACCCCTCCACTTT
>few|TRBJ1-1|-|TRBV7-9
CASSLAIGRSEAFF
TGTGCCAGCAGCTTAGCGATCGGACGATCTGAAGCTTTCTTT
>many|TRBJ1-2|-|TRBV28
CASSLLGEAGKGYGYTF
TGTGCCAGCAGTTTATTGGGAGAGGCAGGGAAGGGGTATGGCTACACCTTC
>-|TRBJ2-7|TRBD1|TRBV25-1
CASSEFGTGGSEQYF
TGTGCCAGCAGTGAATTTGGGACAGGGGGTTCGGAGCAGTACTTC
>-|TRBJ2-3|-|TRBV27
CASSPLTGPVTTDTQYF
TGTGCCAGCAGTCCTTTAACAGGCCCAGTAACCACAGATACGCAGTATTTT
>-|TRBJ2-5|-|TRBV5-1
CASSSDSAGDQETQYF
TGCGCCAGCAGCTCGGACAGTGCGGGGGACCAAGAGACCCAGTACTTC
>-|TRBJ2-5|TRBD2|TRBV7-6
CASSPFPRLAGDGNRAAQYF
TGTGCCAGCAGCCCCTTCCCTAGACTAGCGGGGGACGGAAACCGAGCGGCCCAGTACTTC
>many|TRBJ1-1|-|TRBV2
CASSEREGWMNTEAFF
TGTGCCAGCAGTGAACGGGAGGGTTGGATGAACACTGAAGCTTTCTTT
>once|TRBJ1-1|TRBD1|TRBV19
CASSIHWADRGLYGGFTEAFF
TGTGCCAGTAGTATCCACTGGGCCGACAGGGGGCTTTACGGAGGGTTCACTGAAGCTTTCTTT
>-|TRBJ2-1|-|TRBV3-1
CASSPLRGYNEQFF
TGTGCCAGCAGCCCCCTCCGGGGGTACAATGAGCAGTTCTTC
>few|TRBJ1-2|TRBD1|TRBV7-9
CASSLPQSGQGIGYTF
TGTGCCAGCAGCTTACCCCAATCGGGACAGGGGATCGGCTACACCTTC
>-|TRBJ2-3|-|TRBV5-5
CASSLAKGTDTQYF
TGTGCCAGCAGCTTGGCCAAGGGGACAGATACGCAGTATTTT
>once|TRBJ1-4|-|TRBV13
CASSPEGRNNEKLFF
TGTGCCAGCAGCCCAGAGGGACGGAATAATGAAAAACTGTTTTTT
>few|TRBJ2-7|TRBD1|TRBV7-6
CASSGKRDRDSEQYF
TGTGCCAGCAGCGGAAAACGGGACAGGGATTCCGAGCAGTACTTC
>-|TRBJ1-2|-|TRBV9
CASTLGGAGYTF
TGTGCCAGCACCCTAGGTGGGGCGGGCTACACCTTC
>-|TRBJ2-5|-|TRBV7-9
CASSLTGRGETQYF
TGTGCCAGCAGCTTGACAGGGAGGGGAGAGACCCAGTACTTC
>-|TRBJ1-1|-|TRBV6-2/TRBV6-3
CASNNRPGRGFTEAFF
TGTGCCAGCAACAACCGACCGGGACGGGGTTTCACTGAAGCTTTCTTT
>-|TRBJ2-3|TRBD2|TRBV10-3
CAIRVPLGSGGADTQYF
TGTGCCATCAGGGTACCCCTCGGTAGCGGGGGGGCAGATACGCAGTATTTT
>-|TRBJ2-5|-|TRBV24-1
CATSDTNQETQYF
TGTGCCACCTCGGACACGAACCAAGAGACCCAGTACTTC
>-|TRBJ2-1|TRBD1|TRBV4-1
CASSQVRTGDNEQFF
TGCGCCAGCAGCCAAGTTCGAACAGGGGACAATGAGCAGTTCTTC
>-|TRBJ1-5|-|TRBV27
CASSLSRYQPQHF
TGTGCCAGCAGTTTATCAAGGTATCAGCCCCAGCATTTT
>-|TRBJ1-1|-|TRBV2
CASVVAGMNTEAFF
TGTGCCAGCGTAGTGGCAGGGATGAACACTGAAGCTTTCTTT
>-|TRBJ1-5|TRBD1|TRBV6-5
CASSYSRDRQGQPQHF
TGTGCCAGCAGTTACTCCCGGGACAGGCAGGGTCAGCCCCAGCATTTT
>few|TRBJ2-1|-|TRBV6-2/TRBV6-3
CASSYSFWGLAGRPYNEQFF
TGTGCCAGCAGTTACTCGTTTTGGGGCTTGGCAGGCCGGCCCTACAATGAGCAGTTCTTC
>few|TRBJ2-1|TRBD2|TRBV28
CASTRSSLLAGFNEQFF
TGTGCCAGCACCAGATCGTCGTTACTAGCGGGGTTCAATGAGCAGTTCTTC
>-|TRBJ2-1|-|TRBV4-2
CASSQGIAVNEQFF
TGTGCCAGCAGCCAAGGAATAGCCGTAAATGAGCAGTTCTTC
>-|TRBJ2-1|-|TRBV27
CASSLLTDSYNEQFF
TGTGCCAGCAGTTTATTAACCGACAGCTACAATGAGCAGTTCTTC
>few|TRBJ1-3|-|TRBV6-1
CASRETGNTIYF
TGTGCCAGCAGGGAAACTGGAAACACCATATATTTT
>-|TRBJ2-1|TRBD2|TRBV7-8
CASSPSTSVSYNEQFF
TGTGCCAGCAGCCCATCGACTAGCGTCTCCTACAATGAGCAGTTCTTC
>few|TRBJ2-7|-|TRBV6-6
CASSYYNLDEQYF
TGTGCCAGCAGTTACTACAATTTGGACGAGCAGTACTTC
>-|TRBJ2-3|-|TRBV24-1
CATSPSYTDTQYF
TGTGCCACCTCTCCTTCCTACACAGATACGCAGTATTTT
>-|TRBJ1-1|-|TRBV7-8
CASSLQGTLNTEAFF
TGTGCCAGCAGCTTACAGGGTACTTTGAACACTGAAGCTTTCTTT
>-|TRBJ1-6|-|TRBV27
CASSFIGGHNSPLHF
TGTGCCAGCAGTTTTATAGGGGGACATAATTCACCCCTCCACTTT
>few|TRBJ2-1|TRBD2|TRBV20-1
CSARPWRGGSEQFF
TGCAGTGCTAGGCCGTGGCGGGGGGGCAGTGAGCAGTTCTTC
>few|TRBJ1-5|-|TRBV12-5
CASGLVTGPYSNQPQHF
TGTGCTAGTGGTTTGGTAACAGGGCCTTATAGCAATCAGCCCCAGCATTTT
>few|TRBJ1-1|TRBD1|TRBV19
CASTTGPPGTVFTEAFF
TGTGCCAGTACGACGGGACCACCCGGGACAGTATTCACTGAAGCTTTCTTT
>-|TRBJ2-1|TRBD1|TRBV6-4
CASSETGGNEQFF
TGTGCCAGCAGTGAAACAGGGGGGAATGAGCAGTTCTTC
>many|TRBJ1-1|-|TRBV4-1
CASSQVYPLNTEAFF
TGCGCCAGCAGCCAAGTTTACCCTTTGAACACTGAAGCTTTCTTT
>few|TRBJ1-1|-|TRBV2
CASGGAGTHTEAFF
TGTGCCAGCGGGGGGGCGGGGACGCACACTGAAGCTTTCTTT
>few|TRBJ1-1|-|TRBV20-1
CSAKKRSRLTNTEAFF
TGCAGTGCTAAAAAGCGGAGTCGGTTGACGAACACTGAAGCTTTCTTT
>-|TRBJ1-1|-|TRBV10-3
CAISWDGNTEAFF
TGTGCCATCAGCTGGGACGGGAACACTGAAGCTTTCTTT